The 18 T cell receptor beta chains below all came from one sample that was sequenced in a study of identical twins. One entry per CDR3 protein, called by TCRdb with MiXCR from the 5' RACE reads. This table has under 900,000 distinct CDR3 sequences, about 12% appearing once. These same data were also listed under a study on yellow fever vaccine responses in identical twins.

Sequencing input: PBMCs. These receptors were collected from a woman under 30 in good health.

This clonotype was counted a few times. The gene calls are TRBV20-1 and TRBJ2-7; tentative D call: TRBD2 (5 bases). The germline V and J ends were trimmed by 2 bases and 0 bases, with 14 bases remaining between them. Germline CDR1 DFQATT, CDR2 SNEGSKA (reference sequence). The CDR3 covers 15 residues. CDR3 coding DNA: TGCAGTGCTAGACCAAGCGGACGAGACTCCTACGAGCAGTACTTC. Translating gives CSARPSGRDSYEQYF.

This clonotype turned up a few times. The rearrangement links TRBV11-2 to TRBJ2-7, with D possibly being TRBD2 (5 bases). V was cut by 7 bases and J by 4 bases, with 17 bases left in between. CDR3 size: 14 residues. Germline values: CDR1 SGHAT, CDR2 FQNNGV. The CDR3 DNA is TGTGCCAGCAACCCATCTACGGGGTTATACGAGCAGTACTTC. Its translation: CASNPSTGLYEQYF.

In this sample, this clonotype turned up many times. The chain couples TRBV24-1 to TRBJ2-3; 7 bases fit TRBD2. From germline, CDR1 is KGHDR and CDR2 SFDVKD. With 7 bases clipped from V and 4 bases from J, the junction kept 7 bases outside the gene matches. The CDR3 extends over 14 amino acids. CDR3 nucleotides: TGTGCCACCAGGGAGCGGGGAGCTTCAGATACGCAGTATTTT. Translated, it gives CATRERGASDTQYF.

The J gene is TRBJ2-2, the V gene TRBV27, with 9 bases lining up with TRBD1. From germline, CDR1 is MNHEY and CDR2 SMNVEV (reference sequence). The ends lost 5 bases at V and 5 bases at J; junction bases unmatched: 9. The CDR3 has 16 residues. The CDR3 protein is CASSGTGRGYTGELFF. CDR3 nucleotides: TGTGCCAGCAGTGGGACAGGGAGAGGCTATACCGGGGAGCTGTTTTTT.

The J gene is TRBJ2-7, the V gene TRBV11-1; TRBD1 agrees at 7 bases. Germline CDR1 and CDR2: SGHAT and FQDESV (reference sequence). The CDR3 sequence is 15 residues long. V gave up 0 bases and J gave up 2 bases; unmatched junction bases: 4. CDR3 in DNA: TGTGCCAGCAGCTTAGCGGGACAGCCCCCCTACGAGCAGTACTTC. Its translation: CASSLAGQPPYEQYF.

This clonotype was seen a handful of times. The rearrangement joins TRBV24-1 to TRBJ2-2, with D perhaps being TRBD1 or TRBD2 (5 bases each). This CDR3 is 13 amino acids long. V dropped 7 bases and J dropped 5 bases, with 10 bases sitting between them. The germline V gene encodes CDR1 KGHDR and CDR2 SFDVKD. The CDR3 is CATRGDGTGELFF. The CDR3 DNA follows: TGTGCCACCAGGGGGGACGGGACCGGGGAGCTGTTTTTT.

J is TRBJ1-2 and V is TRBV5-1; D gene ambiguous. Germline V gene sequence: CDR1 SGHRS, CDR2 YFSETQ. Trimming took off 1 base at V and 4 bases at J, with 8 bases between the two ends. The CDR3 loop spans 13 amino acids. The chain's CDR3 is CASSLPGIYGYTF. CDR3 DNA: TGCGCCAGCAGCTTGCCGGGAATCTATGGCTACACCTTC.

CDR3 in amino acids: CASRKAGGYTF. As DNA, the CDR3 is TGTGCCAGCAGAAAAGCGGGGGGCTACACCTTC. V and J are TRBV6-5 and TRBJ1-2; D gene uncertain. CDR1 is MNHEY, CDR2 SVGAGI, per germline. Trimming shortened V by 6 bases and J by 8 bases, and 10 bases separated the two germline ends. CDR3 length equals 11 residues.

There are a few counts of this clonotype. This rearrangement joins TRBV27 to TRBJ2-1; TRBD2 matches 9 bases. This CDR3 has 17 amino acids. After removal of 5 bases from V and 6 bases from J, the junction contained 14 bases not matched to a gene. The germline gives CDR1 MNHEY, CDR2 SMNVEV (reference sequence). CDR3 sequence reads: CASSPHGGTSSLNEQFF. The CDR3 DNA is TGTGCCAGCAGTCCCCACGGCGGGACTAGCAGTCTCAATGAGCAGTTCTTC.

The chain carries TRBV10-3 and TRBJ1-1; D is perhaps TRBD1 (5 bases). CDR3 length equals 15 residues. V lost 3 bases, J lost 1 base, and 12 bases lay in between. Germline CDR1 and CDR2: ENHRY and SYGVKD. The CDR3: CAISDLGLPNTEAFF. The CDR3 coding sequence is TGTGCCATCAGTGATTTGGGACTGCCGAACACTGAAGCTTTCTTT.

V gene TRBV29-1 combines with J gene TRBJ2-3, with D uncertain. Germline V gene sequence: CDR1 SQVTM, CDR2 ANQGSEA. This CDR3 has 13 residues. Trimming removed 3 bases at V and 2 bases at J, with 9 bases between. CDR3 residues: CSVDHEVTDTQYF. CDR3 coding DNA: TGCAGCGTTGATCACGAGGTCACAGATACGCAGTATTTT.

The chain employs TRBV11-2 and TRBJ2-7, with 9 bases fitting TRBD2. The CDR3 spans 18 residues. J was trimmed by 1 base and V by 5 bases; bases with no gene match: 15. Germline loops: CDR1 SGHAT, CDR2 FQNNGV. This CDR3 is CASSQREILAGDSYEQYF. The CDR3 nucleotides read TGTGCCAGCAGCCAGAGAGAGATACTAGCGGGTGATTCCTACGAGCAGTACTTC.

The V call is TRBV12-3 or TRBV12-4, the J call TRBJ2-2; 15 nucleotides line up with TRBD2. The CDR3 is made up of 17 amino acids. J was trimmed by 4 bases and V by 11 bases; bases with no gene match: 11. CDR3 bases: TGTGCCTTCTGCCGGACTAGCGGGAGGGTTCCCACCGGGGAGCTGTTTTTT. Translating gives CAFCRTSGRVPTGELFF.

This clonotype showed up many times. The chain uses TRBV5-1 and TRBJ2-3; maybe TRBD1 (7 bases). The CDR3 runs to 16 residues. Trimming took 4 bases from V and 2 from J, leaving 17 bases between them. Germline CDR1 reads SGHRS; CDR2 reads YFSETQ. This CDR3 is CASSPEGALNTDTQYF. DNA of the CDR3: TGCGCCAGCAGCCCGGAGGGGGCCTTGAACACAGATACGCAGTATTTT.

This clonotype was found a few times. This chain links TRBV5-1 with TRBJ2-3; TRBD2 aligns across 13 bases. CDR3 size: 16 residues. V dropped 5 bases and J dropped 7; count of bases not matched to a gene: 10. Germline V gene sequence: CDR1 SGHRS, CDR2 YFSETQ. The CDR3: CASRVFTSGGANTQYF. Written as DNA, the CDR3 is TGCGCCAGCAGAGTCTTCACTAGCGGGGGGGCAAATACGCAGTATTTT.

V usage is TRBV4-1 and J usage is TRBJ1-1, with TRBD1 matching over 9 bases. Germline lookup yields CDR1 MGHRA and CDR2 YSYEKL. J gave up 1 base and V 4 bases, and 10 bases lay outside the gene matches. CDR3 length: 17 residues. The CDR3 nucleotides are TGCGCCAGCAGCCGGAACCCGGGACAGGGCAAGAACACTGAAGCTTTCTTT. Amino acid sequence: CASSRNPGQGKNTEAFF.

This clonotype was seen at least ten times. The V and J genes are TRBV15 and TRBJ2-1; no firm D call. V shed 1 base and J shed 4 bases, with 11 bases lying between them. The CDR3 has 15 amino acids. From germline, CDR1 is LNHNV and CDR2 YYDKDF (reference sequence). CDR3 sequence (DNA): TGTGCCACCAGCAGAGTCCTTCAGGCATACAATGAGCAGTTCTTC. This encodes CATSRVLQAYNEQFF. The complete variable domain, with remaining parts taken from reference TRBV15 and TRBJ2-1, reads DAMVIQNPRYQVTQFGKPVTLSCSQTLNHNVMYWYQQKSSQAPKLLFHYYDKDFNNEADTPDNFQSRRPNTSFCFLDIRSPGLGDTAMYLCATSRVLQAYNEQFFGPGTRLTVL.

CDR3 nucleotide sequence: TGTGCCAGCAGTGACTCGGCTGGCGGCAGGGACACCGGGGAGCTGTTTTTT. As protein: CASSDSAGGRDTGELFF. The V call is TRBV6-4, the J call TRBJ2-2; tentative D call: TRBD1 (5 bases). Germline assignment: CDR1 MRHNA and CDR2 SNTAGT. The CDR3 totals 17 residues. Trimming stripped 0 bases from V and 3 bases from J, with 14 bases between.